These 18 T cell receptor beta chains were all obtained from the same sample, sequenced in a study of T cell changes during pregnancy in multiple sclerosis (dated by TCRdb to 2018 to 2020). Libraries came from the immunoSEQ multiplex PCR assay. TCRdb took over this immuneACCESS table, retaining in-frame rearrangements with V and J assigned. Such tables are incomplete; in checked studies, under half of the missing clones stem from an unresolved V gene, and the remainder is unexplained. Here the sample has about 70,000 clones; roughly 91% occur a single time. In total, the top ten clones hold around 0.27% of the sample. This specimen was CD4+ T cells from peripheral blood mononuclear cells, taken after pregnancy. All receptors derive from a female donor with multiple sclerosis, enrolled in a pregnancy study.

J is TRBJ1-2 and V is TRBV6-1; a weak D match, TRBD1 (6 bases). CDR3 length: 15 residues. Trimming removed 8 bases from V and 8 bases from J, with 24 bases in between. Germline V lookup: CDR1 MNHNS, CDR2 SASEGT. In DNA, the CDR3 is TGTGCCAGCCACGACCCATTCACAGGGTCTGGCGGCTACACCTTC. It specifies CASHDPFTGSGGYTF.

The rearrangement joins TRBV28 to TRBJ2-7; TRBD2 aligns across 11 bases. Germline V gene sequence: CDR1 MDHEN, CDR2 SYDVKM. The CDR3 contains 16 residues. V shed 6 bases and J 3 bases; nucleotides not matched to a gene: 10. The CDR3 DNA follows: TGTGCCAGCAGACCCCGACTAGCGGGACTTTTCTACGAGCAGTACTTC. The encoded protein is CASRPRLAGLFYEQYF.

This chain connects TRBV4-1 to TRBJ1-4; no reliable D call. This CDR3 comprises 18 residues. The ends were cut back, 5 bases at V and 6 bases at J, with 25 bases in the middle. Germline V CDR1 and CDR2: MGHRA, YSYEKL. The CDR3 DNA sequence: TGCGCCAGCAGCGATACTAGATCTCTGGGCGGTCCGGATGAAAAACTGTTTTTT. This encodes CASSDTRSLGGPDEKLFF.

In DNA, the CDR3 is TGTGCCAGTAGTGGGAGGGTAGGTGCTGAAGCTTTCTTT. It is translated as CASSGRVGAEAFF. The V and J genes are TRBV19 and TRBJ1-1; no clear D gene. Germline V gives CDR1 LNHDA, CDR2 SQIVND (reference sequence). The CDR3 spans 13 residues. The V and J ends lost 5 bases and 6 bases respectively, with 13 bases between them.

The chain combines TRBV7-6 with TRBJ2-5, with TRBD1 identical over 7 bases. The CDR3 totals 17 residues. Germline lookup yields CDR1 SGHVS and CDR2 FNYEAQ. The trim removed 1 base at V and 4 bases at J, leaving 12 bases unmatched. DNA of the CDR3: TGTGCCAGCAGCTTAGTCATGGACAGGAGCCAAGGAGAGACCCAGTACTTC. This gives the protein CASSLVMDRSQGETQYF.

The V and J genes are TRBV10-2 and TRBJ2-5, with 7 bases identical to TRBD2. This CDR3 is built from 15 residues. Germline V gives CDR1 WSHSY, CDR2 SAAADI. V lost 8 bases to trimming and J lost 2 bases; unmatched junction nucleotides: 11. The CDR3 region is CASGRLADIQETQYF. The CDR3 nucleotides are TGCGCCAGCGGGCGACTAGCCGACATTCAAGAGACCCAGTACTTC.

The CDR3 DNA follows: TGTGCCAGTAGTGGGGGACTAGCCCTATCCTACAATGAGCAGTTCTTC. It specifies CASSGGLALSYNEQFF. The chain couples TRBV19 to TRBJ2-1; 9 nucleotides align to TRBD2. Germline CDR1 and CDR2: LNHDA and SQIVND (reference sequence). J lost 1 base, V lost 5 bases, and 6 bases had no gene match. There are 16 residues in the CDR3.

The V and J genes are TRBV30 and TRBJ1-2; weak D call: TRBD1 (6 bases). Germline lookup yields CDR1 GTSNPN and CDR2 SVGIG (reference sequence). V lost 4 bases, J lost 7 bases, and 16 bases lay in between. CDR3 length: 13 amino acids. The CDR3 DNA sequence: TGTGCCTGGACTAAGGGGGGGGACGTTGGCTACACCTTC. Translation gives CAWTKGGDVGYTF. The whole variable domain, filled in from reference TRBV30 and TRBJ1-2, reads SQTIHQWPATLVQPVGSPLSLECTVEGTSNPNLYWYRQAAGRGLQLLFYSVGIGQISSEVPQNLSASRPQDRQFILSSKKLLLSDSGFYLCAWTKGGDVGYTFGSGTRLTVV.

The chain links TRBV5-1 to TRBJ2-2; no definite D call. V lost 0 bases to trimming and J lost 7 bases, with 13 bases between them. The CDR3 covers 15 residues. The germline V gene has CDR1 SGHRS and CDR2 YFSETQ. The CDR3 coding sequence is TGCGCCAGCAGCTTGGACAGATTACCTCTCGGGGAGCTGTTTTTT. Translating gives CASSLDRLPLGELFF.

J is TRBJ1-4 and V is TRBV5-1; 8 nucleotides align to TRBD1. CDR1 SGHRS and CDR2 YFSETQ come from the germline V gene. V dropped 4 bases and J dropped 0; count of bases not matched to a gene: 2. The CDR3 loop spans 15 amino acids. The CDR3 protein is CASSRDRPTNEKLFF. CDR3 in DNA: TGCGCCAGCAGCCGGGACAGGCCAACTAATGAAAAACTGTTTTTT.

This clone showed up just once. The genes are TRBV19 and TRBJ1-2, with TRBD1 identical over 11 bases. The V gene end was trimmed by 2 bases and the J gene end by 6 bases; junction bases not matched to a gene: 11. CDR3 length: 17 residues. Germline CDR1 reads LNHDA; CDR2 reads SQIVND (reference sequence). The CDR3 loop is CASSINPPGQGADGYTF. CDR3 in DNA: TGTGCCAGTAGTATAAATCCCCCCGGACAGGGGGCCGATGGCTACACCTTC. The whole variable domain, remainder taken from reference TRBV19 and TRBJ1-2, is DGGITQSPKYLFRKEGQNVTLSCEQNLNHDAMYWYRQDPGQGLRLIYYSQIVNDFQKGDIAEGYSVSREKKESFPLTVTSAQKNPTAFYLCASSINPPGQGADGYTFGSGTRLTVV.

CDR3 protein: CASTDSPAYEQYF. The CDR3 DNA sequence: TGTGCCAGCACGGACAGCCCTGCCTACGAGCAGTACTTC. The chain couples TRBV28 to TRBJ2-7; tentatively, D is TRBD1 (6 bases). The ends were cut back, 7 bases at V and 2 bases at J, with 12 bases in the middle. This CDR3 is built from 13 residues. Germline V gene lookup returns CDR1 MDHEN and CDR2 SYDVKM.

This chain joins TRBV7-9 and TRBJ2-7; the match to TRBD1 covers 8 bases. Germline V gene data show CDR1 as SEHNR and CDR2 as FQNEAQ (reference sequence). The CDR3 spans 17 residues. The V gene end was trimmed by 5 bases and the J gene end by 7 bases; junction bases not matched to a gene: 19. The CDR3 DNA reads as TGTGCCAGCAGCCCCAAACCCTCAGGGGGCGACCGGGGGGAGCAGTACTTC. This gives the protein CASSPKPSGGDRGEQYF.

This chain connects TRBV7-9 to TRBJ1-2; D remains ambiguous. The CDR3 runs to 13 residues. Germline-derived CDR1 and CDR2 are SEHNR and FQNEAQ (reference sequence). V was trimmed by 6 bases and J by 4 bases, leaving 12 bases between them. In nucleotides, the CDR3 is TGTGCCAGCAGGACCACCGGGAGCTATGGCTACACCTTC. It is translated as CASRTTGSYGYTF.

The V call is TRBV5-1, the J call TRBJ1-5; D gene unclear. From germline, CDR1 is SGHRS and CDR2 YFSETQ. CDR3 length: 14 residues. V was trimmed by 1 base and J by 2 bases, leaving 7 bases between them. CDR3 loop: CASSLSGGNQPQHF. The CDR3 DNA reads TGCGCCAGCAGCTTGAGCGGAGGCAATCAGCCCCAGCATTTT. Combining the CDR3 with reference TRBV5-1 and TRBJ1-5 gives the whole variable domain KAGVTQTPRYLIKTRGQQVTLSCSPISGHRSVSWYQQTPGQGLQFLFEYFSETQRNKGNFPGRFSGRQFSNSRSEMNVSTLELGDSALYLCASSLSGGNQPQHFGDGTRLSIL.

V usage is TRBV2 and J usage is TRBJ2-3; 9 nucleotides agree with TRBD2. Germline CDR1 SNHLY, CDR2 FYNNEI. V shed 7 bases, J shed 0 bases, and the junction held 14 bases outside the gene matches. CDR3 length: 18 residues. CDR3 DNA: TGTGCCAGCAATGGCGCGGGGGGGCCGTCATCTAGCACAGATACGCAGTATTTT. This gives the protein CASNGAGGPSSSTDTQYF.

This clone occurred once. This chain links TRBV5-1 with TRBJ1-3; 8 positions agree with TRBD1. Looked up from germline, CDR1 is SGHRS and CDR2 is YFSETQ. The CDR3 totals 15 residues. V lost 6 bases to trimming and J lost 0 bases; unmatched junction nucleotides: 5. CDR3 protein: CASTTGANSGNTIYF. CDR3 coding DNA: TGCGCCAGCACGACAGGGGCCAACTCTGGAAACACCATATATTTT.

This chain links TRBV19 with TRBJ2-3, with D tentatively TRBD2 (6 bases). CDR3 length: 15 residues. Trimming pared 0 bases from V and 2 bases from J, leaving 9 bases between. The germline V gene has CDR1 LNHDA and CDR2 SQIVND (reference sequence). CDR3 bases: TGTGCCAGTAGTATAGATTCGGGAGACACAGATACGCAGTATTTT. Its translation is CASSIDSGDTDTQYF.